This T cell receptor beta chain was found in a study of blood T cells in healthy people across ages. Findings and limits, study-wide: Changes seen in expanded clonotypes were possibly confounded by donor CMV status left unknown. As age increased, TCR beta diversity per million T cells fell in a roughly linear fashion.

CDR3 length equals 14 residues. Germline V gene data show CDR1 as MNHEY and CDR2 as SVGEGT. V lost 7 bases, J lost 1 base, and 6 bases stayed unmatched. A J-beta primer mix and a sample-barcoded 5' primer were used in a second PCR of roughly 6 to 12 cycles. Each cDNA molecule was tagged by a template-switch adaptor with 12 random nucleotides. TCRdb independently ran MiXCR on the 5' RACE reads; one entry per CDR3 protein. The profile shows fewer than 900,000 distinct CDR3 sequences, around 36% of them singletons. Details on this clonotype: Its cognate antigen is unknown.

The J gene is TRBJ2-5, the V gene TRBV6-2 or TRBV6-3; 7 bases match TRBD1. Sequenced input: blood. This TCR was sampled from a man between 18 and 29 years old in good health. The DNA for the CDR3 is TGTGCCAGCACCCAGACAGGGACCCAAGAGACCCAGTACTTC. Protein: CASTQTGTQETQYF.